One and the same sample provided the 3 T cell receptor beta chains below, sequenced in a study of follicular helper T cells after annual influenza vaccination. Specified time point: 2015-2016 season, pre-vaccination. Assay used: immunoSEQ multiplex PCR; TCRdb lists only in-frame clones, some missing. The sample yields about 6,500 clones, 82% seen once. The material was CXCR5- memory CD4+ T cells sorted from blood, obtained on the day of influenza vaccination. The receptors were gathered from an adult who received the influenza vaccine.

This chain joins TRBV5-6 and TRBJ2-5; tentatively, D is TRBD2 (6 bases). The length of the CDR3 is 14 residues. Trimming removed 4 bases from V and 5 bases from J, with 15 bases in between. CDR1 is SGHDT and CDR2 is YYEEEE in the germline V gene. The CDR3 sequence: CASSRGTIGETQYF. The CDR3 nucleotides read TGTGCCAGCAGCCGGGGGACCATCGGGGAGACCCAGTACTTC.

The rearrangement uses TRBV19 and TRBJ1-2, with TRBD1 matching over 8 bases. Germline V CDR1 and CDR2: LNHDA, SQIVND (reference sequence). The CDR3 spans 13 residues. V lost 11 bases, J lost 5 bases, and 10 bases stayed unmatched. The CDR3 DNA sequence: TGTGCCGGACGGGACAGGTGGTTTTATGGCTACACCTTC. Amino acids: CAGRDRWFYGYTF.

The V call is TRBV5-1, the J call TRBJ2-1; the D call may be TRBD1 or TRBD2 (5 bases each). This CDR3 has 12 residues. Deletions cut 6 bases from V and 8 bases from J, with 12 bases between. The V gene's germline CDR1 is SGHRS and CDR2 YFSETQ. The CDR3 coding sequence is TGCGCCAGCACTATTGGGGGTTATGAGCAGTTCTTC. As protein: CASTIGGYEQFF. Looking up the rest from reference TRBV5-1 and TRBJ2-1 gives the full variable domain: KAGVTQTPRYLIKTRGQQVTLSCSPISGHRSVSWYQQTPGQGLQFLFEYFSETQRNKGNFPGRFSGRQFSNSRSEMNVSTLELGDSALYLCASTIGGYEQFFGPGTRLTVL.